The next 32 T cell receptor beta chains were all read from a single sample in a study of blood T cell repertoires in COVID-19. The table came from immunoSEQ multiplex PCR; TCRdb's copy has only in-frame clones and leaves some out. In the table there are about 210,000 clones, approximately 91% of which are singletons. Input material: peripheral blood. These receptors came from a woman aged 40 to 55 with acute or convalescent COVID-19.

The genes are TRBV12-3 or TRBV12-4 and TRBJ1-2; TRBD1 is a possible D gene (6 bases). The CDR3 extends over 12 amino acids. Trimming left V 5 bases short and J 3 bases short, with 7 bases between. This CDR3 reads CASSQGYYGYTF. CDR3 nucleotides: TGTGCCAGCAGTCAGGGGTACTATGGCTACACCTTC.

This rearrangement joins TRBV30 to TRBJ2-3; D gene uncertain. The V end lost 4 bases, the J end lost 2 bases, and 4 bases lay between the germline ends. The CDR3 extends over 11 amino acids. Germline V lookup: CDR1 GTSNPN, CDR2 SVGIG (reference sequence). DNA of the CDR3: TGTGCCTGGACCTACACAGATACGCAGTATTTT. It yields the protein CAWTYTDTQYF.

The CDR3 region has the DNA TGTGCCAGCAGTTTACAGGGGCTCGAGCAGTACGTC. It yields the protein CASSLQGLEQYV. The chain joins TRBV6-6 to TRBJ2-7; 7 nucleotides line up with TRBD1. V lost 4 bases and J lost 6; bases outside the gene matches: 3. Per the germline V gene, CDR1 is MNHNY and CDR2 is SVGAGI (reference sequence). The CDR3 spans 12 residues.

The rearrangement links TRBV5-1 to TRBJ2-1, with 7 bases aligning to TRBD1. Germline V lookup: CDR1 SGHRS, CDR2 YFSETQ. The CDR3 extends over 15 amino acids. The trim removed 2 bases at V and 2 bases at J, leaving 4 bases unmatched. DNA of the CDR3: TGCGCCAGCAGCTTCACAGGGGCTCCCTACAATGAGCAGTTCTTC. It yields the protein CASSFTGAPYNEQFF. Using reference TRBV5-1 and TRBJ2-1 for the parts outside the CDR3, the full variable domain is KAGVTQTPRYLIKTRGQQVTLSCSPISGHRSVSWYQQTPGQGLQFLFEYFSETQRNKGNFPGRFSGRQFSNSRSEMNVSTLELGDSALYLCASSFTGAPYNEQFFGPGTRLTVL.

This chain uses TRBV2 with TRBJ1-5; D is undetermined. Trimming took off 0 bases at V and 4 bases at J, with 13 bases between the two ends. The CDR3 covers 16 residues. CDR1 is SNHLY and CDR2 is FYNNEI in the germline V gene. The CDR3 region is CASSEATRDRNQPQHF. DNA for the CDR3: TGTGCCAGCAGTGAAGCAACGAGGGATCGAAATCAGCCCCAGCATTTT.

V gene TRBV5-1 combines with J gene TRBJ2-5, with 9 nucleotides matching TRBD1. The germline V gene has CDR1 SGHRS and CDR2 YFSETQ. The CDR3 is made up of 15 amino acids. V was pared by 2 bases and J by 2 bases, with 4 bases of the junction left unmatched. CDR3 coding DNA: TGCGCCAGCAGCTTTGGGACAGGGCCTCAAGAGACCCAGTACTTC. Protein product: CASSFGTGPQETQYF.

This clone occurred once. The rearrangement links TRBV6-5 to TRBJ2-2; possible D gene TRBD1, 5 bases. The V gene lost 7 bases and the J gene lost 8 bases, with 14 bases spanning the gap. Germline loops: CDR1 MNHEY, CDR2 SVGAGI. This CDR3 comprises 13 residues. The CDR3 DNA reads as TGTGCCAGCAACCCAGGGAACAGGGGGGAGCTGTTTTTT. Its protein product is CASNPGNRGELFF.

DNA for the CDR3: TGTGCCAGCAGCGTAGAAGGGACTAGTGCGTATGAGCAGTTCTTC. Translation gives CASSVEGTSAYEQFF. The chain links TRBV9 to TRBJ2-1, with 8 positions matching TRBD2. V was pared by 0 bases and J by 8 bases, with 7 bases of the junction left unmatched. There are 15 residues in the CDR3. The V gene's germline CDR1 is SGDLS and CDR2 YYNGEE.

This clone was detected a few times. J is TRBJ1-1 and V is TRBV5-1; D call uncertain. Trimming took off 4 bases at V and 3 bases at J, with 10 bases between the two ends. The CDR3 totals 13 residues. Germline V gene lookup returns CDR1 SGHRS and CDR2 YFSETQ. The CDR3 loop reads CASSGQYDTEAFF. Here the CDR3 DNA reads TGCGCCAGCAGCGGGCAGTACGACACTGAAGCTTTCTTT. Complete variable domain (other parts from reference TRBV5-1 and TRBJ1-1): KAGVTQTPRYLIKTRGQQVTLSCSPISGHRSVSWYQQTPGQGLQFLFEYFSETQRNKGNFPGRFSGRQFSNSRSEMNVSTLELGDSALYLCASSGQYDTEAFFGQGTRLTVV.

DNA for the CDR3: TGCGCCAGCAGCCAAGTAGTGATGATAGCCGGCTACACCTTC. It translates to CASSQVVMIAGYTF. The chain links TRBV4-1 to TRBJ1-2; no clear D gene. This CDR3 comprises 14 residues. V was pared by 1 base and J by 8 bases, with 14 bases between. CDR1 MGHRA and CDR2 YSYEKL come from the germline V gene.

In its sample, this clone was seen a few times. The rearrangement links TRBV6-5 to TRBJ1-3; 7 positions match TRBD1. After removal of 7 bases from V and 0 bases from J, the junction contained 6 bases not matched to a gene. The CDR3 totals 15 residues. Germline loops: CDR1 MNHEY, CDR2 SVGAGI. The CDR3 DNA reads TGTGCCAGCACTCTCAGGGGGAGCTCTGGAAACACCATATATTTT. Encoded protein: CASTLRGSSGNTIYF.

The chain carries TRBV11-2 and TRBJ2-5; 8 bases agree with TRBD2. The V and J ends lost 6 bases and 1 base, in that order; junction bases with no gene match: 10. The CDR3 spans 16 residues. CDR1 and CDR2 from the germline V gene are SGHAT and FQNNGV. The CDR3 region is CASRNFRAGVQETQYF. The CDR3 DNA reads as TGTGCCAGCAGAAATTTCCGAGCGGGGGTCCAAGAGACCCAGTACTTC.

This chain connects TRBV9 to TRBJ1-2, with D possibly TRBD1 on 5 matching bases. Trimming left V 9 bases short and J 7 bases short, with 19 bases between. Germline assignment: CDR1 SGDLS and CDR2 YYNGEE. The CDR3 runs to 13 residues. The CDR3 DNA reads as TGTGCCACGATGGACGGGACTCAGGGTGGCTACACCTTC. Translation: CATMDGTQGGYTF.

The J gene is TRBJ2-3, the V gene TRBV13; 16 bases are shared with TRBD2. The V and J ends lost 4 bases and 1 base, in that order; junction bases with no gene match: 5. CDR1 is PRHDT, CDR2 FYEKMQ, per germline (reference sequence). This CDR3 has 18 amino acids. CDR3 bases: TGTGCCAGCAGCTCGGGACTAGCGGGGGGGCCGCGCACAGATACGCAGTATTTT. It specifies CASSSGLAGGPRTDTQYF.

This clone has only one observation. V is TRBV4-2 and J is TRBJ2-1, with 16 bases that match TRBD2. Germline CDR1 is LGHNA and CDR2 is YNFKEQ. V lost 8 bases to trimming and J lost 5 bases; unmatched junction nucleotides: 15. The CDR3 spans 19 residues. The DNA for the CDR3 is TGTGCCAGCGGCCCGGGGACTAGCGGGGGGGCCAGAAAGGACAATGAGCAGTTCTTC. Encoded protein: CASGPGTSGGARKDNEQFF.

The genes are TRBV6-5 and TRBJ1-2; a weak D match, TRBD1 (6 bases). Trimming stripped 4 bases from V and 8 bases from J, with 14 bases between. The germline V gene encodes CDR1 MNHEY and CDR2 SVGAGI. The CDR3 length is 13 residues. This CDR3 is CASSFPNRDGYTF. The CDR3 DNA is TGTGCCAGCAGTTTCCCTAACAGGGACGGCTACACCTTC.

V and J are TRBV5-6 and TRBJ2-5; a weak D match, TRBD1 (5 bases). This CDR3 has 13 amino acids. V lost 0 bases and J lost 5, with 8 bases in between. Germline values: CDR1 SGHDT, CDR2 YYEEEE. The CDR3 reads CASSLGTLETQYF. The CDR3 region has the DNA TGTGCCAGCAGCTTGGGGACATTGGAGACCCAGTACTTC.

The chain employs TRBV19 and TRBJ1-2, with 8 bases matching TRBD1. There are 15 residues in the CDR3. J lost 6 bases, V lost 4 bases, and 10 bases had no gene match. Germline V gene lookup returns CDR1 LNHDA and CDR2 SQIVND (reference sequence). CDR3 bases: TGTGCCAGTAGTAGAACAGGGGGAGCGGTTAATGGCTACACCTTC. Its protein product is CASSRTGGAVNGYTF.

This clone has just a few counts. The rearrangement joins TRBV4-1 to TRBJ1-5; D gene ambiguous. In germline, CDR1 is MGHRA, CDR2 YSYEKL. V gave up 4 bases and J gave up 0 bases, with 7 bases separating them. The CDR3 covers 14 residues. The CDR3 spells CASSPGDSNQPQHF. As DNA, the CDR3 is TGCGCCAGCAGCCCCGGGGATAGCAATCAGCCCCAGCATTTT.

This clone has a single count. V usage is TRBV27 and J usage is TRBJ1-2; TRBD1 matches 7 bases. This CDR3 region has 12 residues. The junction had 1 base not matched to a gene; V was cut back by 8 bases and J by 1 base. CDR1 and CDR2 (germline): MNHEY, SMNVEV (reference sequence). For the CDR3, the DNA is TGTGCCAGCGGACAGGTTAACTATGGCTACACCTTC. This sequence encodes CASGQVNYGYTF.

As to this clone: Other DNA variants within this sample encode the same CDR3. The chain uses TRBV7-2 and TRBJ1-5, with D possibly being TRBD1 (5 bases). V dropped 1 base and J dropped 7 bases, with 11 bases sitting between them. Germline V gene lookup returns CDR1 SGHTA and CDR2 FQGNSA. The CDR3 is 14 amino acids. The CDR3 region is CASSLVQGDQPQHF. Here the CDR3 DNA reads TGTGCCAGCAGCTTAGTTCAGGGCGACCAGCCCCAGCATTTT.

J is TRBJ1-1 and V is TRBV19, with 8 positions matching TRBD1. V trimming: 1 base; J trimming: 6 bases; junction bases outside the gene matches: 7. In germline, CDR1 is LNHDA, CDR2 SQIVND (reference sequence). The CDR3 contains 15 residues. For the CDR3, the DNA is TGTGCCAGTAGTATAGCAGGGGGCGCATTAGCTGAAGCTTTCTTT. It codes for CASSIAGGALAEAFF.

The CDR3 DNA follows: TGTGCCACCAGGGACACTGGTGGCGCTTTCTTT. Protein: CATRDTGGAFF. The chain uses TRBV6-5 and TRBJ1-1; D may be TRBD1 (6 bases). The CDR3 runs 11 residues. With 10 bases removed from V and 11 bases from J, the gap between germline ends came to 17 bases. Germline V gene lookup returns CDR1 MNHEY and CDR2 SVGAGI.

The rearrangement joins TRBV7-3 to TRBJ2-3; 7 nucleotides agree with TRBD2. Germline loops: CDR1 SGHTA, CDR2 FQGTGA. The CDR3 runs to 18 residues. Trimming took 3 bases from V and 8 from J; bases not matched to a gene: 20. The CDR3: CASSFKPAVTGEGGTQYF. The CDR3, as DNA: TGTGCCAGCAGCTTTAAACCCGCCGTAACCGGGGAGGGTGGTACGCAGTATTTT.

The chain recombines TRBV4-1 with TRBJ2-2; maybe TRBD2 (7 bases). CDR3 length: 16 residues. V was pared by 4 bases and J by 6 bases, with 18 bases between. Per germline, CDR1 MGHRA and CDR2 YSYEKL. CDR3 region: CASSPDRGGAAGELFF. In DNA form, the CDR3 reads TGCGCCAGCAGCCCCGATCGTGGGGGGGCGGCCGGGGAGCTGTTTTTT.

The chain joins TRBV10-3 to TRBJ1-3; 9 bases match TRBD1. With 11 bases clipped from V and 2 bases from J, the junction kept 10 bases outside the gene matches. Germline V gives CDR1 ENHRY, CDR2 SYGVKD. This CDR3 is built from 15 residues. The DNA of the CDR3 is TGTGCCGGTTCCGGACAGGGGCAGGCTGGAAACACCATATATTTT. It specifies CAGSGQGQAGNTIYF.

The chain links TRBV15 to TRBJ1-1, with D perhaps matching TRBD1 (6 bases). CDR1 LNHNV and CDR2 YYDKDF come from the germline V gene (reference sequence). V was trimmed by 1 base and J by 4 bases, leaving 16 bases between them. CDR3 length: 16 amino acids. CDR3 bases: TGTGCCACCAGCAGAGGAAGGGGACATAGGACCACTGAAGCTTTCTTT. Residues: CATSRGRGHRTTEAFF. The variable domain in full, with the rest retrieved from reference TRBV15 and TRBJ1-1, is DAMVIQNPRYQVTQFGKPVTLSCSQTLNHNVMYWYQQKSSQAPKLLFHYYDKDFNNEADTPDNFQSRRPNTSFCFLDIRSPGLGDTAMYLCATSRGRGHRTTEAFFGQGTRLTVV.

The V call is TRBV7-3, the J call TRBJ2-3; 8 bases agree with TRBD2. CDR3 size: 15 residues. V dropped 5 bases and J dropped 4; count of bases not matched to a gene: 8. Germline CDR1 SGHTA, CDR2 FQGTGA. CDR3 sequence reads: CASSATGGRADTQYF. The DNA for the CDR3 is TGTGCCAGCAGCGCCACGGGGGGGCGGGCAGATACGCAGTATTTT.

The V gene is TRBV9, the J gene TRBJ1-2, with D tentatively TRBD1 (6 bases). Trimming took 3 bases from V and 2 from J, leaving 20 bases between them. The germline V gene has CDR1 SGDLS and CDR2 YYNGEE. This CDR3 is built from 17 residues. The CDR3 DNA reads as TGTGCCAGCAGCGGACCTCCAGGGGACCTGAGGAACTATGGCTACACCTTC. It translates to CASSGPPGDLRNYGYTF.

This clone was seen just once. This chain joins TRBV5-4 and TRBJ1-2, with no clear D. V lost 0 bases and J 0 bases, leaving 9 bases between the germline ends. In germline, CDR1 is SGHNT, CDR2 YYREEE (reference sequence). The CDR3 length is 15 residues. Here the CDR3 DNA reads TGTGCCAGCAGCTTGGAGAGGAGAGCTAACTATGGCTACACCTTC. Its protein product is CASSLERRANYGYTF.

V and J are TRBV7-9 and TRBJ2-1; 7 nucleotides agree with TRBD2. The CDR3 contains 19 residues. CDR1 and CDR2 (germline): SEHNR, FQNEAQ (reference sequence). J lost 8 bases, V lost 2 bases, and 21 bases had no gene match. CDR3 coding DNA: TGTGCCAGCAGCTTAAGGAGATATGGAGCGGGACCTTTCTTGGATGAGCAGTTCTTC. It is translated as CASSLRRYGAGPFLDEQFF.

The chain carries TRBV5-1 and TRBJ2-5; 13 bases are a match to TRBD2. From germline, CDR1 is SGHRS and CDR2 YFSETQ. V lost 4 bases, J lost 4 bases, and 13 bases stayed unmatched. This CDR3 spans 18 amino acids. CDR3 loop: CASSEQPGTSGVGETQYF. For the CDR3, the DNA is TGCGCCAGCAGCGAACAACCTGGGACTAGCGGGGTTGGAGAGACCCAGTACTTC.